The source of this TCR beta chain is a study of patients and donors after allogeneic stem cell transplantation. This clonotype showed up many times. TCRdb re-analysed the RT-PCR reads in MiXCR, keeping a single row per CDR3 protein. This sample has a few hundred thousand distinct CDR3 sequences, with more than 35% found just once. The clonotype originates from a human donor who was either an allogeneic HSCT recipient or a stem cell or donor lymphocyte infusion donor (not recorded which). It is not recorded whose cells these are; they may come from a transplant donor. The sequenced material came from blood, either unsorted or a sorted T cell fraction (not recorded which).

The CDR3 spells CASSQVSNQPQHF. The CDR3 DNA is TGCGCCAGCAGCCAAGTATCAAATCAGCCCCAGCATTTT. The J gene is TRBJ1-5, the V gene TRBV4-1; D uncertain. CDR3 length: 13 residues. V dropped 1 base and J dropped 4 bases, with 5 bases sitting between them. Germline V gene sequence: CDR1 MGHRA, CDR2 YSYEKL.